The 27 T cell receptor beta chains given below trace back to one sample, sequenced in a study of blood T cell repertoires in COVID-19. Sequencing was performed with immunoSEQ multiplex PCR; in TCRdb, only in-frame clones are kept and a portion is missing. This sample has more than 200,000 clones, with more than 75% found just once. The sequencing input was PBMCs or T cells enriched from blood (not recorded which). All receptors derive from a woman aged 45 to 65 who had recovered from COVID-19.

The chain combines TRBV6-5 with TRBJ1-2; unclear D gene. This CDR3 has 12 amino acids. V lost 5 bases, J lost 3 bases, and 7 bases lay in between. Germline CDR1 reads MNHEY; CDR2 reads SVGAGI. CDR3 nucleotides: TGTGCCAGCAGTAATACACACTATGGCTACACCTTC. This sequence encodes CASSNTHYGYTF.

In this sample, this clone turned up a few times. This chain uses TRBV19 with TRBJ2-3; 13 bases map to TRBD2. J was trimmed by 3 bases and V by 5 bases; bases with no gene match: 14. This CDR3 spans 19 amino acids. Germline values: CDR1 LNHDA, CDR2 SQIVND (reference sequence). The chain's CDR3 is CASSSLAGGREGGTDTQYF. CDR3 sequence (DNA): TGTGCCAGTAGTTCACTAGCGGGAGGGCGAGAGGGGGGTACAGATACGCAGTATTTT.

CDR3 sequence (DNA): TGTGCCAGCAACTTCCCCGCTAGCGGGAGTGACCATGAGCAGTTCTTC. Its translation is CASNFPASGSDHEQFF. The chain employs TRBV7-9 and TRBJ2-1; 10 bases match TRBD2. Per germline, CDR1 SEHNR and CDR2 FQNEAQ (reference sequence). The CDR3 extends over 16 amino acids. Trimming at V came to 7 bases and at J to 8 bases, leaving 14 bases not matched to a gene.

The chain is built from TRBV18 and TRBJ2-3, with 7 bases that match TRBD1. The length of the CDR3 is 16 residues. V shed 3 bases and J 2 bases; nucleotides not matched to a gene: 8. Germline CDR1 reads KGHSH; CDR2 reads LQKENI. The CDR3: CASSPARGLDTDTQYF. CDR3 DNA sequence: TGTGCCAGCTCACCGGCAAGGGGGCTGGACACAGATACGCAGTATTTT.

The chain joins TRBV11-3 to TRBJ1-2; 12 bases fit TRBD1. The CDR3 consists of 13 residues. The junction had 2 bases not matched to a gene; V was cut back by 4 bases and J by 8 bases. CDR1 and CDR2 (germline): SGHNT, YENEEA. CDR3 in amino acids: CASSSGQGAGYTF. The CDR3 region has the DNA TGTGCCAGCAGCTCGGGACAGGGGGCCGGCTACACCTTC.

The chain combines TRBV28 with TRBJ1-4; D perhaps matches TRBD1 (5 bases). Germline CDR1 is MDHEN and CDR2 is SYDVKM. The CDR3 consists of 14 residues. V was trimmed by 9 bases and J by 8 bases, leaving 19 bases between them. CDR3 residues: CASPYKGLAEKLFF. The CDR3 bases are TGTGCCAGTCCCTATAAGGGGTTGGCCGAAAAACTGTTTTTT. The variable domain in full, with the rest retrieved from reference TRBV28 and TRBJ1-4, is DVKVTQSSRYLVKRTGEKVFLECVQDMDHENMFWYRQDPGLGLRLIYFSYDVKMKEKGDIPEGYSVSREKKERFSLILESASTNQTSMYLCASPYKGLAEKLFFGSGTQLSVL.

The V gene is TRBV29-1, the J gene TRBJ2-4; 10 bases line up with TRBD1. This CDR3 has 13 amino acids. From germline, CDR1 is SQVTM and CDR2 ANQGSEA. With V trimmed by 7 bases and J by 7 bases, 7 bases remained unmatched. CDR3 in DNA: TGCAGCGCAAGACAGGGGGCGGAGAACATTCAGTACTTC. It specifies CSARQGAENIQYF.

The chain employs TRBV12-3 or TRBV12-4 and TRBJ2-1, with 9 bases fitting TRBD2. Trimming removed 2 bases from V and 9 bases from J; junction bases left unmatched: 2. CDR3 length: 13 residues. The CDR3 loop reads CASSLWTSVEQFF. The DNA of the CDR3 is TGTGCCAGCAGTTTATGGACTAGCGTTGAGCAGTTCTTC.

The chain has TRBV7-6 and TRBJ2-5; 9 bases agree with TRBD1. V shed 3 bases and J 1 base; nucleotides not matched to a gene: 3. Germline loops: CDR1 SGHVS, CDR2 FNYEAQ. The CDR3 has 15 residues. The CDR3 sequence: CASSFWTGAQETQYF. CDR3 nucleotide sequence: TGTGCCAGCAGCTTTTGGACAGGGGCCCAAGAGACCCAGTACTTC.

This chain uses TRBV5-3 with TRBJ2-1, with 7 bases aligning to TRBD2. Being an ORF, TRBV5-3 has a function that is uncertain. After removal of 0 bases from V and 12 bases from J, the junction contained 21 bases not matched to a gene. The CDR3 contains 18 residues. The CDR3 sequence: CARSLGLWGGRRVYWQFF. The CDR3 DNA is TGTGCCAGAAGCTTGGGGTTATGGGGCGGGAGACGCGTTTACTGGCAGTTCTTC.

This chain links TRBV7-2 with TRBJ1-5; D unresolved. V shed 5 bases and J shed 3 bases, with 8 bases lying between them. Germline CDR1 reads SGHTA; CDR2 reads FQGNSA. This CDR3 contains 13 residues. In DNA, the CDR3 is TGTGCCAGCAGCCGAGACTCCAATCAGCCCCAGCATTTT. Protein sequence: CASSRDSNQPQHF.

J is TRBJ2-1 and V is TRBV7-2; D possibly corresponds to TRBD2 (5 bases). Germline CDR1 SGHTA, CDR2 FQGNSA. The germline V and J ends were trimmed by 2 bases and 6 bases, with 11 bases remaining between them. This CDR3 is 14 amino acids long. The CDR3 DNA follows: TGTGCCAGCAGCTTATTGGCTAGCAGCAATGAGCAGTTCTTC. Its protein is CASSLLASSNEQFF.

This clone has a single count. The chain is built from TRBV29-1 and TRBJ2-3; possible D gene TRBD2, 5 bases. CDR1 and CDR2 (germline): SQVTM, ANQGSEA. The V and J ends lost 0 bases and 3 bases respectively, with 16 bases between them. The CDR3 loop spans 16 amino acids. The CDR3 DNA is TGCAGCGTTGAAGATGGAGGCCGAAAAGCTACAGATACGCAGTATTTT. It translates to CSVEDGGRKATDTQYF.

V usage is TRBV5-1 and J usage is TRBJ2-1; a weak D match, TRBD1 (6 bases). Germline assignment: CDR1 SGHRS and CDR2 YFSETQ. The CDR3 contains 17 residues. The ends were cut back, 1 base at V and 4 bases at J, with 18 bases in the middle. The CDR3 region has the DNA TGCGCCAGCAGCTTGCGTGGGGGAGTAGGGGGATACAATGAGCAGTTCTTC. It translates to CASSLRGGVGGYNEQFF.

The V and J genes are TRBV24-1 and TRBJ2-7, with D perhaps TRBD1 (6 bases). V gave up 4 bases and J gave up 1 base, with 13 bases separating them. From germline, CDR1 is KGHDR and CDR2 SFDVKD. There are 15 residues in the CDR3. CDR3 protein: CATSDATQGSYEQYF. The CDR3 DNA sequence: TGTGCCACCAGTGACGCGACACAGGGTTCCTACGAGCAGTACTTC.

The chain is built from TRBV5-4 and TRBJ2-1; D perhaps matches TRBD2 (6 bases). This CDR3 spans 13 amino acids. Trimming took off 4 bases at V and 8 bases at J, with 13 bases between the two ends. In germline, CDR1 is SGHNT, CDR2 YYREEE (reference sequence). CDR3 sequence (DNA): TGTGCCAGCAGCAGCTTTCGGGAGCATGAGCAGTTCTTC. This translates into CASSSFREHEQFF.

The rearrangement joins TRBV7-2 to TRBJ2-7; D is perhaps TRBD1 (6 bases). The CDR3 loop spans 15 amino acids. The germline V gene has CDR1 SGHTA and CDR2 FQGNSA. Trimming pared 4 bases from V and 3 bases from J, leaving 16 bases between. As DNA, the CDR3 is TGTGCCAGCAGCTATCACAGGGTAGTGGGCTACGAGCAGTACTTC. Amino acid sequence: CASSYHRVVGYEQYF.

This CDR3 reads CASSELQGLSPLHF. For the CDR3, the DNA is TGTGCCAGCAGTGAACTGCAGGGTCTTTCACCCCTCCACTTT. The chain employs TRBV2 and TRBJ1-6; possibly TRBD1 for D (5 bases). The CDR3 spans 14 residues. V dropped 2 bases and J dropped 9 bases, with 11 bases sitting between them. Germline lookup yields CDR1 SNHLY and CDR2 FYNNEI.

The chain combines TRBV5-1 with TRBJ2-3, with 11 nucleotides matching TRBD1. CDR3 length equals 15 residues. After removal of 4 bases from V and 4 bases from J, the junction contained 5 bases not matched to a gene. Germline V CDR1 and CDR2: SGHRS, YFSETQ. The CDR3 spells CASSPGQGASDTQYF. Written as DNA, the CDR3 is TGCGCCAGCAGCCCAGGACAGGGGGCCTCAGATACGCAGTATTTT.

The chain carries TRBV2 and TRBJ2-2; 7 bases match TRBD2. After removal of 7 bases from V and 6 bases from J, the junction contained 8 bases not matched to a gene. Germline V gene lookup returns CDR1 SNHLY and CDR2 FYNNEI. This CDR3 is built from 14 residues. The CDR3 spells CASTGPGGSGELFF. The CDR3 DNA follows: TGTGCCAGCACTGGCCCCGGGGGGTCCGGGGAGCTGTTTTTT.

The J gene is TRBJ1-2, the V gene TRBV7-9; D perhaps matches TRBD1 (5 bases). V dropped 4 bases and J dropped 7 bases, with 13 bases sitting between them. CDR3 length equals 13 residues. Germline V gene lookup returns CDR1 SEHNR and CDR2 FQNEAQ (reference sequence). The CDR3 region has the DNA TGTGCCAGCAGCTACGACAGCCCTAGTGGCTACACCTTC. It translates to CASSYDSPSGYTF.

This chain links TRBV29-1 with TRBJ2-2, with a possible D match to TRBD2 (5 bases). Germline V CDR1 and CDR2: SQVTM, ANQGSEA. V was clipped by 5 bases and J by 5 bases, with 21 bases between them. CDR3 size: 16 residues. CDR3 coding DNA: TGCAGCGTTCTCCTGCCCGGTCGGGGTAGTACCGGGGAGCTGTTTTTT. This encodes CSVLLPGRGSTGELFF.

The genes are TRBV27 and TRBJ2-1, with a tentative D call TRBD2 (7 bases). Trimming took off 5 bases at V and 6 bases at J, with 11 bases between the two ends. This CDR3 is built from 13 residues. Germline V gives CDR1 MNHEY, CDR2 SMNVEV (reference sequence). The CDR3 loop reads CASSGGAGNEQFF. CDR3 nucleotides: TGTGCCAGCAGTGGGGGGGCCGGCAATGAGCAGTTCTTC.

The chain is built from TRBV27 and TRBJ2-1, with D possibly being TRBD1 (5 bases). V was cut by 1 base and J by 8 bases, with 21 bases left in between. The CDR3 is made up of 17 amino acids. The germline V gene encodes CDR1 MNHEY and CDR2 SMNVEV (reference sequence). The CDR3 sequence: CASSLYRAADSGDEQFF. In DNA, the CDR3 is TGTGCCAGCAGTTTATACCGCGCCGCCGACAGTGGCGATGAGCAGTTCTTC.

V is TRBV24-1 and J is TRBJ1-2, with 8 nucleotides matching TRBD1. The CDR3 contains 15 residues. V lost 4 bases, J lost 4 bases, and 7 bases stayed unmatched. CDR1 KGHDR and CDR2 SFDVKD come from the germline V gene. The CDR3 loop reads CATSEDQTGAYGYTF. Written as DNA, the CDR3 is TGTGCCACCAGTGAGGACCAGACAGGGGCCTATGGCTACACCTTC.

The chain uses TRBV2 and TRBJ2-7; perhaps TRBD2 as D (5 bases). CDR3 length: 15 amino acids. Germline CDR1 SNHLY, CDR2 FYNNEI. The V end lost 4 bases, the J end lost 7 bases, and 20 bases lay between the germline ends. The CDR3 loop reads CASSGTLRTMVEQYF. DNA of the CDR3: TGTGCCAGCAGTGGGACTTTACGGACCATGGTGGAGCAGTACTTC.

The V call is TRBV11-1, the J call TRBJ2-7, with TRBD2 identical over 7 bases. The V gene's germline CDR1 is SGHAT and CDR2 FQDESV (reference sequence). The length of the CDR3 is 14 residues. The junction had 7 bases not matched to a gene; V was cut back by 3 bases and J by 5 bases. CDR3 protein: CASSFGGSGDEQYF. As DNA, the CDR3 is TGTGCCAGCAGCTTCGGGGGGTCGGGCGACGAGCAGTACTTC. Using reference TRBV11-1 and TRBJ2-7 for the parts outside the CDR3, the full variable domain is EAEVAQSPRYKITEKSQAVAFWCDPISGHATLYWYRQILGQGPELLVQFQDESVVDDSQLPKDRFSAERLKGVDSTLKIQPAELGDSAMYLCASSFGGSGDEQYFGPGTRLTVT.